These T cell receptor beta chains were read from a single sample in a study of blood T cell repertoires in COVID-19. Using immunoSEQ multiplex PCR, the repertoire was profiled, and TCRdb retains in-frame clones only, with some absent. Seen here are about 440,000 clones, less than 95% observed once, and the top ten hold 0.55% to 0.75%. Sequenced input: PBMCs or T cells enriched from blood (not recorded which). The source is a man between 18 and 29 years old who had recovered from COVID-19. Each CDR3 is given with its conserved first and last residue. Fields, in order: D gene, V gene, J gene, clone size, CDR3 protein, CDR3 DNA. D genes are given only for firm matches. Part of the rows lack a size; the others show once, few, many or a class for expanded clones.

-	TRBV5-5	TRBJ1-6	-	CASSLYEGIGNSPLHF	TGTGCCAGCAGCTTGTATGAGGGAATAGGTAATTCACCCCTCCACTTT
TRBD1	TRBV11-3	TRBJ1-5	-	CASSLGQGGPQHF	TGTGCCAGCAGCTTAGGACAGGGAGGACCCCAGCATTTT
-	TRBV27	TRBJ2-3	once	CASSLEPGSHTQYF	TGTGCCAGCAGTTTAGAGCCGGGATCTCATACGCAGTATTTT
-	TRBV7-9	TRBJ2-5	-	CASSPGRLASEKYQETQYF	TGTGCCAGCAGCCCCGGAAGGCTAGCCTCGGAGAAGTACCAAGAGACCCAGTACTTC
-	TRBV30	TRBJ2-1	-	CAWSVRVGGEQFF	TGTGCCTGGAGTGTACGAGTAGGAGGGGAGCAGTTCTTC
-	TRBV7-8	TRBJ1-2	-	CASSLGVAGINGYTF	TGTGCCAGCAGCTTAGGGGTCGCAGGGATCAATGGCTACACCTTC
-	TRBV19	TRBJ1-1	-	CASSIGATQGTEAFF	TGTGCCAGTAGTATAGGGGCCACCCAGGGGACTGAAGCTTTCTTT
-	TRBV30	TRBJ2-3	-	CAWKSSRDTQYF	TGTGCCTGGAAGTCCTCTCGGGATACGCAGTATTTT
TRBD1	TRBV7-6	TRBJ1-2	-	CASSRTQGAPHGYTF	TGTGCCAGCAGCCGGACACAGGGGGCGCCCCATGGCTACACCTTC
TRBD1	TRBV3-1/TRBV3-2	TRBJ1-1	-	CASSPDRVNTEAFF	TGTGCCAGCAGCCCGGACAGGGTAAACACTGAAGCTTTCTTT
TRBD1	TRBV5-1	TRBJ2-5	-	CASSVGQTQETQYF	TGCGCCAGCAGCGTGGGACAGACCCAAGAGACCCAGTACTTC
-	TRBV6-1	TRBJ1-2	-	CASSEVVGVVGYTF	TGTGCCAGCAGTGAAGTAGTAGGGGTGGTTGGCTACACCTTC
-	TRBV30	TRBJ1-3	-	CAWSVSSGNTIYF	TGTGCCTGGAGTGTCTCCTCTGGAAACACCATATATTTT
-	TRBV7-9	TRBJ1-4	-	CASSLIDEKLFF	TGTGCCAGCAGCTTAATAGATGAAAAACTGTTTTTT
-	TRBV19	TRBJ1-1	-	CASSIVEGVAFF	TGTGCCAGTAGTATAGTGGAAGGGGTAGCTTTCTTT
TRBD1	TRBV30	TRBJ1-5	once	CACHQTGVSQPQHF	TGTGCCTGCCATCAAACAGGGGTGAGTCAGCCCCAGCATTTT
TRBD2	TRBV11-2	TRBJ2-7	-	CASSPLERDPYEQYF	TGTGCCAGCAGCCCCCTTGAGCGGGACCCCTACGAGCAGTACTTC
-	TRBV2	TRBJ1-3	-	CASSYQFSGNTIYF	TGTGCCAGCAGTTACCAGTTCTCTGGAAACACCATATATTTT
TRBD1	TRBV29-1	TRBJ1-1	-	CSVAGQGETEAFF	TGCAGCGTGGCTGGGCAGGGGGAAACTGAAGCTTTCTTT
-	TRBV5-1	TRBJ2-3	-	CASTRGPDTDTQYF	TGCGCCAGCACGCGGGGCCCTGACACAGATACGCAGTATTTT
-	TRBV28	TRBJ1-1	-	CASSLLRWGREEDEAFF	TGTGCCAGCAGTTTATTGCGTTGGGGCAGGGAAGAGGATGAAGCTTTCTTT
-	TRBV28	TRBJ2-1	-	CASSLYRNEQFF	TGTGCCAGCAGTTTATATCGGAATGAGCAGTTCTTC
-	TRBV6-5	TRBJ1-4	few	CAAGLHNEKLFF	TGTGCCGCTGGCCTGCACAATGAAAAACTGTTTTTT
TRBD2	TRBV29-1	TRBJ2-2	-	CSVGVGLAVNTGELFF	TGCAGCGTCGGAGTCGGACTAGCTGTGAACACCGGGGAGCTGTTTTTT
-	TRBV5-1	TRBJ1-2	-	CASSFPSGKGGYTF	TGCGCCAGCAGCTTTCCCTCAGGGAAGGGTGGCTACACCTTC
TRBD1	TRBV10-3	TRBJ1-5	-	CAISATGTAQPQHF	TGTGCCATCAGCGCGACAGGGACTGCACAGCCCCAGCATTTT
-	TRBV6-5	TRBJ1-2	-	CASSYLSSGSNYGYTF	TGTGCCAGCAGTTACCTTTCGTCAGGCTCTAACTATGGCTACACCTTC
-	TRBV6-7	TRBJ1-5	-	CASSYSIVPRHGPNQPQHF	TGTGCCAGCAGTTACTCGATTGTCCCCCGACACGGTCCGAATCAGCCCCAGCATTTT
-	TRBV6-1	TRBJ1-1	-	CASSESMNTEAFF	TGTGCCAGCAGCGAATCAATGAACACTGAAGCTTTCTTT
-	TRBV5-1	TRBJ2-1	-	CASSLEFLSYNEQFF	TGCGCCAGCAGCTTAGAGTTCCTCTCCTACAATGAGCAGTTCTTC
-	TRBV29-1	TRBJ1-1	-	CSVSNTEAFF	TGCAGCGTCAGTAACACTGAAGCTTTCTTT
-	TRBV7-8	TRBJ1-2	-	CASSLTRDYGYTF	TGTGCCAGCAGCTTAACCAGGGACTATGGCTACACCTTC
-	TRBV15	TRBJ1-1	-	CATSSRDTRINTEAFF	TGTGCCACCAGCAGCCGGGACACCAGAATAAACACTGAAGCTTTCTTT
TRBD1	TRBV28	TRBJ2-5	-	CASRLGRGRAHRGQETQYF	TGTGCCAGCAGACTCGGTAGGGGTCGAGCCCACAGGGGACAAGAGACCCAGTACTTC
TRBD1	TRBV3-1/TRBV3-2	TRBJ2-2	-	CASSPTGKKSAGELFF	TGTGCCAGCAGCCCGACAGGGAAGAAGTCAGCCGGGGAGCTGTTTTTT
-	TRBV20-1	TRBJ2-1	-	CSAAAGNEQFF	TGCAGTGCCGCAGCCGGGAATGAGCAGTTCTTC